Presented here are 11 T cell receptor beta chains from one specimen sequenced in a study of shared clonotypes between healthy human individuals. It was CD45RO-negative cells, positively selected for CCR7, that made up naive CD8 cells, with terminally differentiated effector memory CD45RA+ cells excluded. The protocol was immunoSEQ multiplex PCR, while the TCRdb copy is restricted to in-frame clones and leaves out a portion. The sample yields 650,000 to 800,000 clones, around 90% seen once. The sample was naive CD8+ T cells sorted from blood. The receptors were sampled from a man aged 25 to 40 in good health.

V gene TRBV10-2 combines with J gene TRBJ2-5; the match to TRBD2 covers 11 bases. Germline CDR1 WSHSY, CDR2 SAAADI. This CDR3 has 15 residues. The V gene end was trimmed by 7 bases and the J gene end by 4 bases; junction bases not matched to a gene: 8. CDR3 DNA sequence: TGCGCCAGCACAATTCTAGCGGGAGGTACAGAGACCCAGTACTTC. Protein sequence: CASTILAGGTETQYF.

The chain recombines TRBV27 with TRBJ2-1; no firm D call. V lost 2 bases to trimming and J lost 5 bases, with 7 bases between them. The CDR3 spans 13 residues. Germline-derived CDR1 and CDR2 are MNHEY and SMNVEV (reference sequence). CDR3 residues: CASSLNWNNEQFF. CDR3 bases: TGTGCCAGCAGTTTAAACTGGAACAATGAGCAGTTCTTC.

The J gene is TRBJ2-1, the V gene TRBV27, with a possible D match to TRBD2 (6 bases). The CDR3 totals 13 residues. V lost 8 bases and J lost 4, with 12 bases in between. Germline lookup yields CDR1 MNHEY and CDR2 SMNVEV (reference sequence). The CDR3 loop reads CASGISGYNEQFF. CDR3 sequence (DNA): TGTGCCAGCGGCATTAGCGGATACAATGAGCAGTTCTTC.

This clone showed up just once. The chain couples TRBV10-2 to TRBJ2-7; D gene unclear. Germline assignment: CDR1 WSHSY and CDR2 SAAADI. V dropped 1 base and J dropped 5 bases, with 6 bases sitting between them. This CDR3 contains 12 residues. In DNA, the CDR3 is TGCGCCAGCAGTGAGTTGGCAGACGAGCAGTACTTC. Its protein product is CASSELADEQYF.

This sequence joins TRBV13 and TRBJ2-1; the D is unclear. Germline V gene sequence: CDR1 PRHDT, CDR2 FYEKMQ (reference sequence). V lost 0 bases and J 6 bases, leaving 6 bases between the germline ends. The CDR3 contains 13 residues. CDR3 DNA: TGTGCCAGCAGCTTAGGCAGTACCAATGAGCAGTTCTTC. Its protein is CASSLGSTNEQFF.

The genes are TRBV4-3 and TRBJ1-1; 9 positions agree with TRBD1. The CDR3 totals 14 residues. V shed 5 bases and J 7 bases; nucleotides not matched to a gene: 8. The germline V gene has CDR1 LGHNA and CDR2 YSLEER. This chain's CDR3 is CASSGPGQGFEAFF. The CDR3 coding sequence is TGCGCCAGCAGCGGACCGGGACAGGGATTTGAAGCTTTCTTT.

The rearrangement uses TRBV6-4 and TRBJ2-2; TRBD2 matches 7 bases. J was trimmed by 5 bases and V by 10 bases; bases with no gene match: 7. Germline values: CDR1 MRHNA, CDR2 SNTAGT. This CDR3 has 13 amino acids. CDR3 in amino acids: CATHTGGTGELFF. The CDR3 nucleotides read TGTGCCACCCATACGGGGGGTACCGGGGAGCTGTTTTTT.

The chain combines TRBV27 with TRBJ1-1, with D hard to call. The germline CDR1 and CDR2 sequences are MNHEY and SMNVEV (reference sequence). CDR3 size: 14 residues. Between the trimmed V and J ends, which lost 1 base and 3 bases, there was a span of 9 bases. CDR3 region: CASSLLGGYTEAFF. CDR3 nucleotide sequence: TGTGCCAGCAGTTTATTGGGCGGTTACACTGAAGCTTTCTTT.

This clone was picked up one time. Other DNA sequences within the sample encode an identical CDR3. The gene calls are TRBV30 and TRBJ2-5, with 9 positions matching TRBD1. Germline V gives CDR1 GTSNPN, CDR2 SVGIG (reference sequence). The CDR3 covers 13 residues. V lost 3 bases to trimming and J lost 4 bases; unmatched junction nucleotides: 3. The CDR3 nucleotides are TGTGCCTGGAGCGCGGACAGGGGAGAGACCCAGTACTTC. This codes for CAWSADRGETQYF.

V and J are TRBV29-1 and TRBJ2-3; D call uncertain. V was shortened by 6 bases and J by 6 bases, with 7 bases between the two germline ends. CDR3 length: 10 amino acids. CDR1 and CDR2 from the germline V gene are SQVTM and ANQGSEA. The CDR3 nucleotides are TGCAGCGTAACGCGGGATACGCAGTATTTT. Its protein is CSVTRDTQYF.

The genes are TRBV7-6 and TRBJ2-7, with D possibly matching TRBD2 (5 bases). The CDR3 extends over 15 amino acids. CDR1 SGHVS and CDR2 FNYEAQ come from the germline V gene. Trimming pared 5 bases from V and 3 bases from J, leaving 17 bases between. The chain's CDR3 is CASSPSPAANYEQYF. In DNA form, the CDR3 reads TGTGCCAGCAGCCCGTCACCAGCGGCCAACTACGAGCAGTACTTC. Filled out from reference TRBV7-6 and TRBJ2-7, the complete variable domain reads GAGVSQSPRYKVTKRGQDVALRCDPISGHVSLYWYRQALGQGPEFLTYFNYEAQQDKSGLPNDRFSAERPEGSISTLTIQRTEQRDSAMYRCASSPSPAANYEQYFGPGTRLTVT.